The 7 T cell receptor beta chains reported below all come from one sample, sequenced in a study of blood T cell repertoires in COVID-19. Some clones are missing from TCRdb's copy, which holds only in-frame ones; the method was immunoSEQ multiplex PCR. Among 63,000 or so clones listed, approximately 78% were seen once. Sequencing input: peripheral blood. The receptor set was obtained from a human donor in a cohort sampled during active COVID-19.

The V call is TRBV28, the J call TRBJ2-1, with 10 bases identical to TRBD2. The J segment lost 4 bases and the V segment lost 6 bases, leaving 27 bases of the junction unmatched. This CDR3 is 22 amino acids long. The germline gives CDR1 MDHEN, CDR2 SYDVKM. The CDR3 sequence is CASSHILISVISRTSGYNEQFF. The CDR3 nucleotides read TGTGCCAGCAGCCACATACTGATTTCGGTCATAAGTAGGACTAGCGGTTACAATGAGCAGTTCTTC.

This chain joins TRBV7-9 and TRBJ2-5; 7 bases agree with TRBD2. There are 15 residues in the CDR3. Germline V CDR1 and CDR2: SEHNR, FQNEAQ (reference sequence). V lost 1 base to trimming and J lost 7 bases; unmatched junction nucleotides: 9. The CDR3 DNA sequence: TGTGCCAGCAGCTTAGGAGGACTAGGATTCGGGACCCAGTACTTC. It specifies CASSLGGLGFGTQYF.

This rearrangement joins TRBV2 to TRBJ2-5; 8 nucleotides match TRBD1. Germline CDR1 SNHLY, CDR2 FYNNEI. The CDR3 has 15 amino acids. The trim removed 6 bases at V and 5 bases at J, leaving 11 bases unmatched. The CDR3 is CASSPRGLPKETQYF. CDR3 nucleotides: TGTGCCAGCAGCCCCAGGGGGCTACCCAAGGAGACCCAGTACTTC.

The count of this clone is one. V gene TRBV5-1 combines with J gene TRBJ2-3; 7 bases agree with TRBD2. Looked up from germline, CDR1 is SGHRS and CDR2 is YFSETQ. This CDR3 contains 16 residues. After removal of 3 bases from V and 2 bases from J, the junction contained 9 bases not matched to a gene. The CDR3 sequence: CASSSTSATDTDTQYF. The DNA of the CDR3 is TGCGCCAGCAGCTCCACTAGCGCGACCGACACAGATACGCAGTATTTT.

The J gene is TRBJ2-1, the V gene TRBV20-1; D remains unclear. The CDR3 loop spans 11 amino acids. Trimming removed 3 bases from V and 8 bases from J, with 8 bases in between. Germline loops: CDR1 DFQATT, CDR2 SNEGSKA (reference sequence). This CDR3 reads CSASLVYEQFF. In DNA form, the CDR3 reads TGCAGTGCTAGCTTAGTATATGAGCAGTTCTTC.

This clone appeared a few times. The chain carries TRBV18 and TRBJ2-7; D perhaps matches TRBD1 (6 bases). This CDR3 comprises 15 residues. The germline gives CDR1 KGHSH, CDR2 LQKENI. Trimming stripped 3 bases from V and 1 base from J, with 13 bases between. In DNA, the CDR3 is TGTGCCAGCTCACCCCCCGGGACACCATCCTACGAGCAGTACTTC. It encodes CASSPPGTPSYEQYF.

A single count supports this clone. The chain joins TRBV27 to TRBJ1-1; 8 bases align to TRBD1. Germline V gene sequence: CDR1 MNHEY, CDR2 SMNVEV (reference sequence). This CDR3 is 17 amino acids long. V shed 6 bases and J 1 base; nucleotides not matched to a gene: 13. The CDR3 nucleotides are TGTGCCAGCAGGACCCGGACAGGGCCTTATACGAACACTGAAGCTTTCTTT. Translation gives CASRTRTGPYTNTEAFF.